This T cell receptor beta chain was recovered during a study of T-cell memory formation after mild COVID-19. For the study at large: Largely donor-specific sequence clusters came from a couple of donors.

Turning to this clonotype: Its antigen is as yet unknown.

Germline CDR1 is MDHEN and CDR2 is SYDVKM. The CDR3 consists of 13 residues. V was cut by 3 bases and J by 0 bases, with 6 bases left in between. One entry per CDR3 protein, called by TCRdb with MiXCR from the 5' RACE reads. The data hold approximately 430,000 distinct CDR3 sequences, with under 25% observed a single time. Findings and limits, study-wide: Pre-infection memory carried some responding clones, suggesting that cross-reactive memory joined. CD4/CD8 balance characterized clones contracting day 15 to 85, and CD4+ skew characterized later expanders.

Material for sequencing was PBMCs or a T cell subset sorted from them (not recorded which). The TCR was taken from an adult woman who had mild COVID-19 (a few samples of this study predate the infection). Cell type and time point are not known. The V and J genes are TRBV28 and TRBJ2-7, with D hard to call. CDR3 bases: TGTGCCAGCAGTTTCCGGGCCTCCTACGAGCAGTACTTC. Translating it yields CASSFRASYEQYF.